This record concerns one T cell receptor beta chain sequence. The data stem from a study of PD-L1 blockade in urothelial cancer. The germline V gene encodes CDR1 MNHEY and CDR2 SVGAGI. The CDR3 has 15 amino acids. V was cut by 6 bases and J by 0 bases, with 14 bases left in between. Repertoires were generated with immunoSEQ multiplex PCR, while TCRdb's copy carries only in-frame clones and drops some. The sample has about 110,000 clones, roughly 88% seen once; the top ten hold about 2.2%. The chain is built from TRBV6-5 and TRBJ1-1; D not resolved. The receptor's source is a man aged 45-65 years with urothelial cancer. Here the sequenced sample was PBMCs, taken around atezolizumab (anti-PD-L1) treatment. This CDR3 is CASSADRTLNTEAFF. In DNA, the CDR3 is TGTGCCAGCAGCGCCGACCGGACTTTGAACACTGAAGCTTTCTTT.